This TCR beta chain originates from a study of vaccination and CD4 T cells after COVID-19. General study results and limits: The study found that a median approximately 84% of reactive clones in convalescent patients appeared only post-vaccination.

As concerns this clonotype: Its antigen is as yet unknown.

As to treatment: approximately 10-day PBMC culture with coronavirus spike peptide pools or control peptides (ViraFEST assay). In this cohort, PCR tests turned positive between March and December 2020, predating US Alpha, Beta and Delta variants. V lost 5 bases to trimming and J lost 3 bases, with 7 bases between them. This CDR3 is 12 amino acids long. Germline CDR1 and CDR2: SEHNR and FQNEAQ (reference sequence). The assay that was used to sequence DNA from cultured CD4+ T cells was the Oncomine TCR Beta short-read assay. TCRdb recomputed calls from the PCR reads with MiXCR, one row per CDR3 protein. The sample lists more than 10,000 distinct CDR3 sequences; around 61% were seen once.

This TCR derives from a human donor who had recovered from COVID-19. The rearrangement joins TRBV7-9 to TRBJ1-2; no definite D call. Sequencing was performed on CD4+ T cells from blood, cultured in vitro, taken before SARS-CoV-2 vaccination. DNA for the CDR3: TGTGCCAGCAGCGCCGGGGACTATGGCTACACCTTC. It yields the protein CASSAGDYGYTF.